This T cell receptor beta chain was captured by sequencing in a study of post-analysis software for immune sequencing data. Study information: The courses of disease that were included comprised relapsing-remitting, secondary progressive and progressive-relapsing multiple sclerosis. Broader study findings: Strong co-clustering by F measure was seen for same-batch samples. The study found significantly lower normalized Chao1 diversity in multiple sclerosis patients than in controls. Controls had lower frequencies than patients of four or five TRBV segments, which included TRBV5-6, TRBV5-1 and TRBV20-1.

Germline lookup yields CDR1 LGHDT and CDR2 YNNKEL (reference sequence). Trimming stripped 5 bases from V and 0 bases from J, with 15 bases between. The length of the CDR3 is 16 residues. TCR beta cDNA libraries had unique molecular identifiers. T cells, about 0.9 to 11 million of them, yielded hundreds of thousands of cDNA molecules. TCRdb reprocessed the PCR reads via MiXCR and lists one record per CDR3 protein. Of 150,000 to 200,000 distinct CDR3 sequences in the sample, about 30% are singletons; the top ten hold about 1.4%. On this clonotype itself: Its cognate antigen is unknown.

The sample comprised blood. The chain has TRBV3-1 and TRBJ2-3; D assignment may be TRBD1 or TRBD2 (5 bases each). This receptor was taken from a girl aged 10-17 years with multiple sclerosis. CDR3 sequence reads: CASSAIGTQSTDTQYF. The CDR3 DNA is TGTGCCAGCAGCGCAATCGGGACCCAGAGCACAGATACGCAGTATTTT.